The entry below gives a single T cell receptor beta chain sequence along with its context. The junction departs from the called germline gene at one end, perhaps through a read error. MiXCR, run by TCRdb on the reads, gives a single entry per CDR3 protein. Among 210,000 or so distinct CDR3 sequences listed, about 7% were seen once. This sample is drawn from a study of T cell repertoires in cytomegalovirus infection. Overall study: Evidence of both CMV infection and a matching HLA type came from public TCR beta signatures.

Germline V gene data show CDR1 as SGHVS and CDR2 as FNYEAQ. The CDR3 is made up of 15 amino acids. V gene TRBV7-6 combines with J gene TRBJ2-3; D assignment may be TRBD1 or TRBD2 (5 bases each). The material sequenced was PBMCs. This clonotype was sampled from a human donor in good health (CMV status not recorded). Some clones in this sample may be carry-over from other donors' samples. The CDR3 here is CACSSFGTGTDTQYF. DNA for the CDR3: TGTGCCTGCAGCTCATTTGGGACGGGCACAGATACGCAGTATTTT.